These 24 T cell receptor beta chains share one sample of origin, sequenced in a study of monozygotic twins with inflammatory bowel disease. TCRdb re-called the 5' RACE reads, yielding one record per CDR3 amino acid sequence without DNA. The sample has more than 300,000 distinct CDR3 sequences. The sequenced material came from blood. The receptors were gathered from a human donor with ulcerative colitis or Crohn's disease, or a healthy co-twin of an affected twin (not recorded which).

The gene calls are TRBV7-9 and TRBJ2-1. The CDR3 is made up of 14 amino acids. Germline V gene sequence: CDR1 SEHNR, CDR2 FQNEAQ (reference sequence). CDR3 sequence: CANTPLGDYNEQFF.

The CDR3 is CASSLSGGTSTGELFF. The chain combines TRBV4-2 with TRBJ2-2; TCRdb's D gene call, TRBD2, goes unchecked for lack of DNA. The CDR3 length is 16 residues. Per the germline V gene, CDR1 is LGHNA and CDR2 is YNFKEQ.

This sequence joins TRBV15 and TRBJ2-7; TCRdb names TRBD1, which stays unverified in the absence of DNA. The CDR3 sequence is 16 residues long. The germline CDR1 and CDR2 sequences are LNHNV and YYDKDF (reference sequence). Here the CDR3 reads CATSRDKGTGGYEQYF.

The genes are TRBV10-3 and TRBJ1-3; no DNA is available, so the TRBD1 call from TCRdb remains unchecked. The CDR3 has 14 residues. CDR1 ENHRY and CDR2 SYGVKD come from the germline V gene. CDR3 sequence: CAISSGQGGNTIYF.

The chain is built from TRBV20-1 and TRBJ1-4. The CDR3 has 13 amino acids. Germline assignment: CDR1 DFQATT and CDR2 SNEGSKA (reference sequence). CDR3 amino acids: CSARQGGDEKLFF.

This chain connects TRBV7-9 to TRBJ1-2; the D call from TCRdb, TRBD1, cannot be confirmed without DNA. CDR3 length: 13 amino acids. CDR1 SEHNR and CDR2 FQNEAQ come from the germline V gene (reference sequence). CDR3 amino acids: CASSPRQGGGYTF.

The chain employs TRBV15 and TRBJ2-1; TCRdb returns TRBD1, unconfirmable since there is no DNA. CDR3 length equals 11 residues. Germline CDR1 and CDR2: LNHNV and YYDKDF (reference sequence). The CDR3 sequence: CATSGQGRQFF.

V usage is TRBV6-2 or TRBV6-3 and J usage is TRBJ2-7. Germline V lookup: CDR1 MNHEY, CDR2 SVGEGT. There are 16 residues in the CDR3. CDR3 in amino acids: CASSYSRSAVLYEQYF.

The rearrangement uses TRBV12-3 or TRBV12-4 and TRBJ1-1. The CDR3 length is 13 residues. This CDR3 is CASTLSWNTEAFF.

V and J are TRBV7-2 and TRBJ2-7; TCRdb outputs TRBD2, but without DNA this stays unchecked. The germline gives CDR1 SGHTA, CDR2 FQGNSA. The CDR3 has 16 amino acids. The CDR3 sequence is CASSPVVTSGNYEQYF.

The chain combines TRBV20-1 with TRBJ2-1; TCRdb returns TRBD1, unconfirmable since there is no DNA. The CDR3 contains 16 residues. Germline CDR1 is DFQATT and CDR2 is SNEGSKA (reference sequence). The CDR3 protein is CSARGSGQGFYNEQFF.

The J gene is TRBJ2-5, the V gene TRBV2; TCRdb's D gene call, TRBD1, goes unchecked for lack of DNA. Germline V lookup: CDR1 SNHLY, CDR2 FYNNEI. The CDR3 has 13 residues. The CDR3 is CASILQGEETQYF. The full variable domain, rest sourced from reference TRBV2 and TRBJ2-5, is EPEVTQTPSHQVTQMGQEVILRCVPISNHLYFYWYRQILGQKVEFLVSFYNNEISEKSEIFDDQFSVERPDGSNFTLKIRSTKLEDSAMYFCASILQGEETQYFGPGTRLLVL.

This chain joins TRBV5-1 and TRBJ2-7; TCRdb's D call of TRBD1 is untestable without DNA. Germline CDR1 is SGHRS and CDR2 is YFSETQ. The CDR3 runs 16 residues. This CDR3 is CASSIPIGTGSDEQYF.

This rearrangement joins TRBV4-3 to TRBJ2-7; TCRdb returns TRBD1, unconfirmable since there is no DNA. Looked up from germline, CDR1 is LGHNA and CDR2 is YSLEER. This CDR3 comprises 15 residues. CDR3: CASSPGTGFLNEQYF.

The V gene is TRBV19, the J gene TRBJ2-5. The CDR3 extends over 13 amino acids. From germline, CDR1 is LNHDA and CDR2 SQIVND (reference sequence). CDR3: CASSSVGQETQYF. Supplemented by reference TRBV19 and TRBJ2-5, the full variable domain reads DGGITQSPKYLFRKEGQNVTLSCEQNLNHDAMYWYRQDPGQGLRLIYYSQIVNDFQKGDIAEGYSVSREKKESFPLTVTSAQKNPTAFYLCASSSVGQETQYFGPGTRLLVL.

V gene TRBV12-3 or TRBV12-4 combines with J gene TRBJ2-7; checking the TCRdb D call of TRBD1 is not possible without DNA. This CDR3 is 14 amino acids long. The chain's CDR3 is CASSRTASSYEQYF.

V is TRBV6-1 and J is TRBJ2-7; the D call from TCRdb, TRBD1, cannot be confirmed without DNA. The CDR3 runs to 15 residues. Germline V gene data show CDR1 as MNHNS and CDR2 as SASEGT. CDR3 residues: CASSGRDRGLYEQYF.

The chain links TRBV12-3 or TRBV12-4 to TRBJ1-3; absent DNA, TCRdb's TRBD1 call cannot be checked. The CDR3 is 16 residues long. CDR3 sequence reads: CASRSQGGISGNTIYF.

The chain is built from TRBV23-1 and TRBJ2-3. TRBV23-1 is assigned to the ORF class and has an uncertain function. CDR3 length: 20 amino acids. CDR3 region: CASSQSRQYILCLMRDTQYF.

V and J are TRBV5-1 and TRBJ2-5. Germline CDR1 SGHRS, CDR2 YFSETQ. The CDR3 loop spans 14 amino acids. The chain's CDR3 is CASSWDVRQETQYF.

This CDR3 reads CASSYGGRNEQFF. The rearrangement joins TRBV6-5 to TRBJ2-1; the D call from TCRdb, TRBD1, cannot be confirmed without DNA. This CDR3 spans 13 amino acids. Germline CDR1 MNHEY, CDR2 SVGAGI.

The chain recombines TRBV5-5 with TRBJ2-6. Germline CDR1 is SGHKS and CDR2 is YYEKEE (reference sequence). This CDR3 has 17 amino acids. The CDR3 region is CASSLAGIASGANVLTF.

This rearrangement joins TRBV7-9 to TRBJ1-4. The CDR3 has 15 amino acids. Germline V lookup: CDR1 SEHNR, CDR2 FQNEAQ (reference sequence). The CDR3: CASSLDLATNEKLFF.

This chain connects TRBV11-3 to TRBJ2-1; TCRdb returns TRBD2, unconfirmable since there is no DNA. The CDR3 is made up of 15 amino acids. CDR1 and CDR2 (germline): SGHNT, YENEEA. The CDR3 spells CASSLGGGASNEQFF.